The source of this TCR beta chain is a study of shared clonotypes between healthy human individuals. Study-wide results and limits: Estimated richness was generally greater in naive than memory subsets.

For this clone: Its cognate antigen is unknown.

The V gene lost 3 bases and the J gene lost 7 bases, with 9 bases spanning the gap. The CDR3 runs to 13 residues. The germline CDR1 and CDR2 sequences are MGHDK and SYGVNS. Repertoires were generated with immunoSEQ multiplex PCR, while TCRdb's copy carries only in-frame clones and drops some. The sample has around 1,900,000 clones, around 93% seen once. Naive CD8 cells were CD45RO-negative, positively selected for CCR7, excluding terminally differentiated effector memory CD45RA+ cells. All of the donors resided in Nashville, Tennessee, and each was a Caucasian adult. This TCR was sampled from a young man in good health. Some clones in this sample may be carry-over from other donors' samples. The genes are TRBV25-1 and TRBJ2-2; D tentatively fits TRBD1 or TRBD2 (6 bases each). The sequenced material came from naive CD8+ T cells from PBMCs. The CDR3 loop is CASSEGGGGELFF. The CDR3 bases are TGTGCCAGCAGTGAGGGGGGCGGCGGGGAGCTGTTTTTT.